A selection of T cell receptor beta chains follows, all from one sample in a study of response to subunit inactivated influenza vaccine. Via MiXCR, TCRdb re-called the RT-PCR reads, giving one row per CDR3 protein. The sample lists about 700,000 distinct CDR3 sequences; less than 20% were seen once. The input for sequencing was PBMCs from blood, taken approximately 13 days after vaccination. The receptors derive from a man aged 50 or older who received an inactivated influenza vaccine. The CDR3 runs from the conserved cysteine through the conserved F or W. D genes are given only for firm matches. Not every row has a clone size; where given, it reads once, few, many or a size class.

d_gene	v_gene	j_gene	abundance	CDR3aa	CDR3nt
NA	TRBV7-2	TRBJ1-1	NA	CASSRGVGVAFF	TGTGCCAGCAGCCGGGGGGTGGGTGTCGCTTTCTTT
NA	TRBV18	TRBJ2-7	many	CASSPSQGPYEQYF	TGTGCCAGCTCACCATCGCAGGGACCCTACGAGCAGTACTTC
NA	TRBV25-1	TRBJ1-3	NA	CASSEGLLSGNTIYF	TGTGCCAGCAGTGAGGGGCTTCTCTCTGGAAACACCATATATTTT
NA	TRBV4-2	TRBJ2-7	NA	CASSQDPPGEQYF	TGTGCCAGCAGCCAAGACCCGCCTGGCGAGCAGTACTTC
NA	TRBV7-6	TRBJ2-3	few	CASTPLPGTRSVWGTDTQYF	TGTGCCAGCACCCCATTACCCGGGACAAGGTCTGTGTGGGGCACAGATACGCAGTATTTT
NA	TRBV7-2	TRBJ2-7	few	CASSHGQTASAQYF	TGTGCCAGCAGCCATGGGCAGACGGCGAGCGCGCAGTACTTC
TRBD1	TRBV7-3	TRBJ2-2	few	CASSPSQGGIGELFF	TGTGCCAGCAGCCCCTCACAGGGGGGTATCGGGGAGCTGTTTTTT
NA	TRBV25-1	TRBJ1-2	NA	CASSEAGAYGYTF	TGTGCCAGCAGTGAAGCAGGAGCTTATGGCTACACCTTC
TRBD1	TRBV10-3	TRBJ2-7	NA	CAISESRTGGYEQYF	TGTGCCATCAGTGAGTCGAGGACAGGGGGCTACGAGCAGTACTTC
NA	TRBV7-2	TRBJ2-3	many	CASSSRKVGDTQYF	TGTGCCAGCAGCTCACGTAAGGTGGGAGATACGCAGTATTTT
NA	TRBV4-3	TRBJ1-2	few	CASSQDLMAHPRGYTF	TGCGCCAGCAGCCAAGACTTAATGGCCCATCCTAGAGGCTACACCTTC
NA	TRBV20-1	TRBJ2-1	few	CSARGQAQGNEQFF	TGCAGTGCTAGAGGACAGGCTCAGGGCAATGAGCAGTTCTTC
NA	TRBV27	TRBJ1-5	few	CASSSTPLHSNQPQHF	TGTGCCAGCAGTTCGACGCCTCTCCATAGCAATCAGCCCCAGCATTTT
TRBD2	TRBV6-2/TRBV6-3	TRBJ2-1	NA	CASSYGTSHYDNEQFF	TGTGCCAGCAGTTACGGGACTAGCCACTACGACAATGAGCAGTTCTTC
NA	TRBV10-3	TRBJ2-7	many	CAISESSGEQYF	TGTGCCATCAGTGAAAGTAGTGGCGAGCAGTACTTC
NA	TRBV20-1	TRBJ2-7	few	CSARDSVSDKPYF	TGCAGTGCTAGAGATTCCGTTAGCGATAAGCCGTACTTC
NA	TRBV4-3	TRBJ2-3	NA	CASSQAEFGTPTDTQYF	TGCGCCAGCAGCCAAGCTGAGTTTGGGACACCCACAGATACGCAGTATTTT
NA	TRBV11-1	TRBJ2-2	NA	CASGGQPNTGGNTGELFF	TGTGCCAGCGGGGGACAGCCGAACACCGGGGGAAACACCGGGGAGCTGTTTTTT
NA	TRBV5-1	TRBJ1-5	once	CASSPDTLDQPQHF	TGCGCCAGCAGCCCGGACACCCTAGATCAGCCCCAGCATTTT
TRBD2	TRBV20-1	TRBJ2-5	few	CSASQGTSGETQYF	TGCAGTGCTAGCCAAGGGACTAGCGGGGAGACCCAGTACTTC
TRBD1	TRBV29-1	TRBJ1-2	NA	CSTRQGETYGYTF	TGCAGCACCAGACAGGGGGAAACTTATGGCTACACCTTC
TRBD1	TRBV11-2	TRBJ1-2	few	CASSPQTGGYGYTF	TGTGCCAGCAGCCCTCAGACAGGGGGCTATGGCTACACCTTC
NA	TRBV6-5	TRBJ2-1	few	CASSYSSHNEQFF	TGTGCCAGCAGTTACTCGAGCCATAATGAGCAGTTCTTC
NA	TRBV27	TRBJ1-1	NA	CASSPPTSLRERPEAFF	TGTGCCAGCAGTCCCCCGACATCCCTTCGGGAGCGTCCTGAAGCTTTCTTT
NA	TRBV28	TRBJ2-3	NA	CASSLWADTQYF	TGTGCCAGCAGTTTGTGGGCAGATACGCAGTATTTT
NA	TRBV19	TRBJ2-1	NA	CASTPQGFSSYNEQFF	TGTGCCAGTACCCCTCAGGGGTTTAGCTCCTACAATGAGCAGTTCTTC
NA	TRBV5-1	TRBJ1-5	NA	CASSSPGRPQHF	TGCGCCAGCAGCTCCCCCGGCAGGCCCCAGCATTTT
TRBD2	TRBV4-3	TRBJ2-1	many	CASSLTGLDDEQFF	TGCGCCAGCAGCCTCACTGGACTAGACGATGAGCAGTTCTTC
NA	TRBV5-1	TRBJ2-7	NA	CASRVDRTYEQYF	TGCGCCAGCAGGGTTGATCGGACCTACGAGCAGTACTTC
TRBD2	TRBV5-6	TRBJ2-1	NA	CASSFSSGGDQFF	TGTGCCAGCAGCTTCTCTAGCGGGGGGGATCAGTTCTTC
NA	TRBV7-3	TRBJ1-2	few	CASSLAPGHNYGYTF	TGTGCCAGCAGCTTAGCCCCGGGACATAACTATGGCTACACCTTC
TRBD2	TRBV19	TRBJ2-2	few	CASSLSGRAVGELFF	TGTGCCAGTAGTCTTAGCGGGAGGGCCGTCGGGGAGCTGTTTTTT
NA	TRBV7-9	TRBJ1-5	few	CASSPLAGVYSNQPQHF	TGTGCCAGCAGCCCCCTCGCGGGCGTTTATAGCAATCAGCCCCAGCATTTT
NA	TRBV29-1	TRBJ2-7	few	CSVDAYSEQYF	TGCAGCGTTGACGCGTACAGCGAGCAGTACTTC
NA	TRBV27	TRBJ1-2	NA	CASSFNRDGGYTF	TGTGCCAGCAGTTTTAACAGGGACGGTGGCTACACCTTC
NA	TRBV20-1	TRBJ2-7	NA	CSANRGRGEQYF	TGCAGTGCTAACCGAGGGCGGGGCGAGCAGTACTTC
NA	TRBV7-2	TRBJ1-4	many	CASSPAVNEKLFF	TGTGCCAGCAGCCCGGCAGTGAATGAAAAACTGTTTTTT
TRBD1	TRBV5-1	TRBJ2-4	few	CASSLGRQGLAKNIQYF	TGCGCCAGCAGCTTGGGCCGACAGGGCCTAGCCAAAAACATTCAGTACTTC
TRBD1	TRBV27	TRBJ2-2	many	CASSFTGGNTGELFF	TGTGCCAGCAGTTTTACAGGGGGGAACACCGGGGAGCTGTTTTTT